A single sample gave rise to the 3 T cell receptor beta chains below, sequenced in a study of human T cells and chemical hapten exposure. TCRdb ran MiXCR on the RACE reads and lists one entry per CDR3 protein. The repertoire holds some 380,000 distinct CDR3 sequences, with 4% to 5.5% as singletons. Specified time point: patch test 1, 2 weeks after DPC sensitization. The treatment here: therapeutic diphenylcyclopropenone sensitization with weekly scalp DPC. The material sequenced was whole blood, taken in connection with sensitization to the hapten diphenylcyclopropenone (DPC). These receptors were collected from a woman in her forties or fifties with alopecia areata. Some clones in this sample may be carry-over from other donors' samples.

V usage is TRBV12-3 or TRBV12-4 and J usage is TRBJ2-2; D is undetermined. The CDR3 runs 15 residues. The V gene lost 5 bases and the J gene lost 4 bases, with 14 bases spanning the gap. CDR3 in DNA: TGTGCCAGCAGTCCACCCCCCCTGGGCACCGGGGAGCTGTTTTTT. Amino acid sequence: CASSPPPLGTGELFF.

This clonotype showed up just a few times. This sequence joins TRBV7-8 and TRBJ2-3; D gene unclear. V dropped 4 bases and J dropped 3 bases, with 8 bases sitting between them. CDR1 is SGHVS, CDR2 FQNEAQ, per germline. There are 13 residues in the CDR3. CDR3: CASSSVETDTQYF. DNA for the CDR3: TGTGCCAGCAGCTCGGTGGAGACAGATACGCAGTATTTT.

The chain employs TRBV28 and TRBJ1-2; 7 bases match TRBD1. V lost 5 bases and J lost 8; bases outside the gene matches: 11. Germline lookup yields CDR1 MDHEN and CDR2 SYDVKM. The CDR3 is 14 amino acids. CDR3 in DNA: TGTGCCAGCAGTACCCGACAGGGACCACCAGGCTACACCTTC. Residues: CASSTRQGPPGYTF.